The 5 T cell receptor beta chains given below trace back to one sample, sequenced in a study of glioma-infiltrating T cells after dendritic cell vaccination (TCRdb year 2016). Library generation was performed with the immunoSEQ multiplex PCR assay. TCRdb holds this immuneACCESS table with in-frame rearrangements only. Some clones are missing; in checked studies, unresolved V genes explain under half, and the rest has no known cause. A total of over 55,000 clones appear in this sample, approximately 80% of them only once. 7.9% of the sample is held by the ten biggest clonotypes. The sequenced sample was blood, obtained before dendritic cell vaccination. The receptors come from a human donor with glioblastoma.

The sample holds a few counts of this clone. The rearrangement joins TRBV19 to TRBJ1-1; D perhaps matches TRBD1 (5 bases). CDR1 and CDR2 from the germline V gene are LNHDA and SQIVND (reference sequence). Between the trimmed V and J ends, which lost 3 bases and 1 base, there was a span of 15 bases. This CDR3 is built from 16 residues. The DNA of the CDR3 is TGTGCCAGTAGTATCGTGGGGCTAATAACGAACACTGAAGCTTTCTTT. It is translated as CASSIVGLITNTEAFF.

The V gene is TRBV2, the J gene TRBJ1-2; no reliable D call. V lost 6 bases and J 8 bases, leaving 13 bases between the germline ends. Germline CDR1 is SNHLY and CDR2 is FYNNEI. The CDR3 consists of 12 residues. In nucleotides, the CDR3 is TGTGCCAGCAGCCCGGCGGGGATGGGCTACACCTTC. This sequence encodes CASSPAGMGYTF.

The chain links TRBV19 to TRBJ2-5; the D is unclear. The germline V gene has CDR1 LNHDA and CDR2 SQIVND (reference sequence). This CDR3 region has 14 residues. V lost 3 bases and J lost 6, with 14 bases in between. The CDR3 loop is CASSIQSVPKTQYF. For the CDR3, the DNA is TGTGCCAGTAGTATCCAATCGGTCCCAAAGACCCAGTACTTC.

The rearrangement joins TRBV7-9 to TRBJ1-1; D uncertain. The V gene's germline CDR1 is SEHNR and CDR2 FQNEAQ (reference sequence). The CDR3 is 13 residues long. Deletions cut 1 base from V and 11 bases from J, with 14 bases between. This CDR3 is CASSLVSGNEAFF. In DNA form, the CDR3 reads TGTGCCAGCAGCTTAGTATCAGGAAATGAGGCTTTCTTT.

The V gene is TRBV9, the J gene TRBJ1-3, with 8 bases aligning to TRBD1. V was clipped by 3 bases and J by 0 bases; unmatched bases: 8. The CDR3 covers 17 residues. CDR1 and CDR2 from the germline V gene are SGDLS and YYNGEE. The CDR3 loop is CASSAPGQADSGNTIYF. Here the CDR3 DNA reads TGTGCCAGCAGCGCCCCGGGACAGGCAGACTCTGGAAACACCATATATTTT. The variable domain in full, completed from reference TRBV9 and TRBJ1-3, reads DSGVTQTPKHLITATGQRVTLRCSPRSGDLSVYWYQQSLDQGLQFLIQYYNGEERAKGNILERFSAQQFPDLHSELNLSSLELGDSALYFCASSAPGQADSGNTIYFGEGSWLTVV.